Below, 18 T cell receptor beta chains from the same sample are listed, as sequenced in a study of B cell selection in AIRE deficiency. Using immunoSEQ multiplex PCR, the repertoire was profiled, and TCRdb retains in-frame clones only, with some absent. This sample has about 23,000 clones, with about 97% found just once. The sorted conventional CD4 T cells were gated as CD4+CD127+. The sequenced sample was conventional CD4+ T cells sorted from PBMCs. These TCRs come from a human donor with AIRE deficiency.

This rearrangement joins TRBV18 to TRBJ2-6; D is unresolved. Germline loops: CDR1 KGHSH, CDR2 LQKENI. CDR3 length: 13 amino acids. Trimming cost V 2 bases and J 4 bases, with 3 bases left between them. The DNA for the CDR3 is TGTGCCAGCTCACCAACCGGGGCCAACGTCCTGACTTTC. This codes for CASSPTGANVLTF. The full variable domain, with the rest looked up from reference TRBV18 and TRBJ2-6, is NAGVMQNPRHLVRRRGQEARLRCSPMKGHSHVYWYRQLPEEGLKFMVYLQKENIIDESGMPKERFSAEFPKEGPSILRIQQVVRGDSAAYFCASSPTGANVLTFGAGSRLTVL.

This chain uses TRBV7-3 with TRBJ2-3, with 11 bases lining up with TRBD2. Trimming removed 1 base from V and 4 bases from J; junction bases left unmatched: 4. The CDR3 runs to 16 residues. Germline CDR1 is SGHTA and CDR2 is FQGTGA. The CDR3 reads CASSLNLAGGADTQYF. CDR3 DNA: TGTGCCAGCAGCTTAAATCTAGCGGGAGGTGCAGATACGCAGTATTTT.

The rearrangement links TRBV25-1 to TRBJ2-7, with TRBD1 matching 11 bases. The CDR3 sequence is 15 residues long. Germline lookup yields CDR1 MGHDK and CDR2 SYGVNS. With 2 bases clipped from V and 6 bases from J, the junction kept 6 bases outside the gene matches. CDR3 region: CASSEIWTGGGEQYF. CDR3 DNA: TGTGCCAGCAGTGAAATTTGGACAGGGGGCGGCGAGCAGTACTTC.

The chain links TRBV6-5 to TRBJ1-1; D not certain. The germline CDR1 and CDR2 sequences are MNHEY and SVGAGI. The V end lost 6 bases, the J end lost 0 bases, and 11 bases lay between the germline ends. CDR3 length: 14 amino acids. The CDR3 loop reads CASRQPQLNTEAFF. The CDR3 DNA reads TGTGCCAGCAGACAACCCCAGCTGAACACTGAAGCTTTCTTT.

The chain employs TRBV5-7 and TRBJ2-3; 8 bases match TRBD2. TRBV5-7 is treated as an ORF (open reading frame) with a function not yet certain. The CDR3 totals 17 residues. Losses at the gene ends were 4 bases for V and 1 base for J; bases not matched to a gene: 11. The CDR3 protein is CASSLRGSREGTDTQYF. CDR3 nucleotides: TGTGCCAGCAGCCTCCGTGGGTCGCGGGAGGGCACAGATACGCAGTATTTT.

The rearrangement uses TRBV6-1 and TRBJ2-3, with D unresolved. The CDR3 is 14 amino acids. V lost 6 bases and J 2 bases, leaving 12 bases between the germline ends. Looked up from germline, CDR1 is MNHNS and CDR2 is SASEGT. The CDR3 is CASSDVVATDTQYF. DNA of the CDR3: TGTGCCAGCAGCGACGTGGTAGCCACAGATACGCAGTATTTT.

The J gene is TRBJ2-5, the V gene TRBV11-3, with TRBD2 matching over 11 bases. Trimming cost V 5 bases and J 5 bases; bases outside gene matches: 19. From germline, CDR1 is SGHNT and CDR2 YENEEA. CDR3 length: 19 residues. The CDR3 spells CASSGQGMGSGRAGETQYF. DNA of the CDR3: TGTGCCAGCAGCGGACAGGGGATGGGTAGCGGGAGGGCCGGGGAGACCCAGTACTTC.

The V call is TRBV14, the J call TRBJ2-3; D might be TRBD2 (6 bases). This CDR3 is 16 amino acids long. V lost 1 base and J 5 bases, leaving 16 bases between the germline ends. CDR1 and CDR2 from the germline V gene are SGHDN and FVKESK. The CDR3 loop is CASSQVLGLNLDTQYF. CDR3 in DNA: TGTGCCAGCAGCCAAGTTTTGGGACTGAACTTAGATACGCAGTATTTT.

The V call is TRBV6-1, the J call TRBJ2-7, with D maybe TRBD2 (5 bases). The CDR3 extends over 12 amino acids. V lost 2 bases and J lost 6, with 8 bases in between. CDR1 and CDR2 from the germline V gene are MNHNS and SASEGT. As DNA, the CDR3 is TGTGCCAGCAGTGAACGGGGAATCGAGCAGTACTTC. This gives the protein CASSERGIEQYF.

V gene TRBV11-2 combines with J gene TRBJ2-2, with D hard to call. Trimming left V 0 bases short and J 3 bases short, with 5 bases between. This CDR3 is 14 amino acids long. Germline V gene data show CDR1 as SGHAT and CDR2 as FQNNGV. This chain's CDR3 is CASSLDRYTGELFF. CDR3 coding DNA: TGTGCCAGCAGCTTAGATCGGTACACCGGGGAGCTGTTTTTT.

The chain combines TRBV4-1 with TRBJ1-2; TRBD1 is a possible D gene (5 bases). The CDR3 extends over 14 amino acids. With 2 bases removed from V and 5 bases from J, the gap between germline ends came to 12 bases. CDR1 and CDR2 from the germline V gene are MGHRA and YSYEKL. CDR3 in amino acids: CASSQPGRDYGYTF. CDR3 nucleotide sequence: TGCGCCAGCAGCCAACCAGGGAGAGATTATGGCTACACCTTC.

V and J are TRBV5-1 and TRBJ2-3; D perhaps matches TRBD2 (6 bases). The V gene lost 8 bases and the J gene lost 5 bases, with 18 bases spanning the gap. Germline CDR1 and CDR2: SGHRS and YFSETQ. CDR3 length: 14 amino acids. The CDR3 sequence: CASQDYFQGDTQYF. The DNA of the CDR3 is TGCGCCAGTCAGGACTATTTTCAGGGAGATACGCAGTATTTT.

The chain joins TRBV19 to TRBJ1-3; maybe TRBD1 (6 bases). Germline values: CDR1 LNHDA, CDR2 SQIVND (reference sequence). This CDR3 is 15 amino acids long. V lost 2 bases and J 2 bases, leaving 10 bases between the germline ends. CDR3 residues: CASSIIRGAGNTIYF. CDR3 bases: TGTGCCAGTAGTATAATCAGGGGAGCTGGAAACACCATATATTTT.

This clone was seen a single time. The CDR3 sequence is CASSLDRGGNIQYF. The CDR3 DNA is TGCGCCAGCAGCTTGGACAGGGGAGGAAACATTCAGTACTTC. The chain joins TRBV5-1 to TRBJ2-4; the D gene is possibly TRBD1 (7 bases). The CDR3 extends over 14 amino acids. Deletions cut 0 bases from V and 6 bases from J, with 10 bases between. Germline assignment: CDR1 SGHRS and CDR2 YFSETQ.

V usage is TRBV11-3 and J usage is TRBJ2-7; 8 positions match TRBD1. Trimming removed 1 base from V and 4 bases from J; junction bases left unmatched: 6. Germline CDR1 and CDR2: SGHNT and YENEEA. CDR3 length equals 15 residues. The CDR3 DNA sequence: TGTGCCAGCAGCTTAGGTTCGACAGGGGAATACGAGCAGTACTTC. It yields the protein CASSLGSTGEYEQYF.

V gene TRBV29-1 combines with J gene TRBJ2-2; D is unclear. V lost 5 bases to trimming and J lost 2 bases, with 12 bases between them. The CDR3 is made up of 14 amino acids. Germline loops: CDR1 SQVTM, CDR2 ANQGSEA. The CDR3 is CSVKIWANTGELFF. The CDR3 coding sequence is TGCAGCGTTAAGATTTGGGCCAACACCGGGGAGCTGTTTTTT.

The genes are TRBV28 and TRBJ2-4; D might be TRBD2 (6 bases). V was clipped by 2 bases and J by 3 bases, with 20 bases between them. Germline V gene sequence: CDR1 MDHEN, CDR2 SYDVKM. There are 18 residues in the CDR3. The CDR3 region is CASSLRLTGVYGKNIQYF. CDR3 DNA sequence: TGTGCCAGCAGTTTAAGGCTTACGGGGGTCTATGGCAAAAACATTCAGTACTTC.

The chain's CDR3 is CSGTTGNPYEQYF. In DNA form, the CDR3 reads TGCAGCGGTACAACAGGGAACCCCTACGAGCAGTACTTC. The chain combines TRBV29-1 with TRBJ2-7; perhaps TRBD1 as D (6 bases). Germline values: CDR1 SQVTM, CDR2 ANQGSEA. Trimming removed 7 bases at V and 2 bases at J, with 15 bases between. The CDR3 spans 13 residues.